The 13 T cell receptor beta chains listed next were all sequenced from one sample in a study of identical twins (TCRdb year 2016). The library relied on 5' RACE. Sequencing was performed on an Illumina HiSeq 2000. The public reads were run again by TCRdb, first through fastp at Q25 and then through MiXCR, and only productive beta chains were kept. Duplicate CDR3 protein sequences are folded into a single record with the most common DNA and genes. The sample table contains some 240,000 distinct CDR3 sequences; only one count was recorded for about 8.5% of them. The top ten constitute over 2.5% of the sample. In addition, the sample was reused for a study of yellow fever vaccine responses in identical twins.

The source material was CD8+ T cells sorted from blood. The receptors here all came from a woman aged 18-30 years in good health.

This chain joins TRBV16 and TRBJ2-7; a possible D gene is TRBD1 (5 bases). Germline loops: CDR1 KGHSY, CDR2 FQNENV. The CDR3 runs to 16 residues. Deletions cut 2 bases from V and 4 bases from J, with 18 bases between. CDR3: CASSQQRHRLPYEQYF. The CDR3 bases are TGTGCCAGCAGCCAACAGAGGCACAGGCTCCCATACGAGCAGTACTTC.

The chain employs TRBV11-2 and TRBJ2-2; TRBD1 might be the D (5 bases). Germline loops: CDR1 SGHAT, CDR2 FQNNGV. The germline V and J ends were trimmed by 7 bases and 2 bases, with 14 bases remaining between them. The CDR3 sequence is 15 residues long. This CDR3 is CASIEGASNTGELFF. In nucleotides, the CDR3 is TGTGCCAGCATCGAAGGGGCATCTAACACCGGGGAGCTGTTTTTT.

This clonotype occurred a few times. This chain links TRBV7-3 with TRBJ2-1; no clear D gene. The V end lost 5 bases, the J end lost 7 bases, and 6 bases lay between the germline ends. The CDR3 has 11 amino acids. Germline CDR1 reads SGHTA; CDR2 reads FQGTGA. The CDR3 sequence is CASSAQNEQFF. The CDR3 coding sequence is TGTGCCAGCAGCGCCCAAAATGAGCAGTTCTTC.

This clonotype was seen at least ten times. The chain joins TRBV7-6 to TRBJ1-1, with 7 bases fitting TRBD1. This CDR3 spans 15 amino acids. Germline-derived CDR1 and CDR2 are SGHVS and FNYEAQ. Trimming removed 3 bases from V and 5 bases from J; junction bases left unmatched: 9. CDR3 DNA: TGTGCCAGCAGCTTGGAGCCCCAGGGGGGTACTGAAGCTTTCTTT. Translating it yields CASSLEPQGGTEAFF.

This clonotype was picked up many times. The chain couples TRBV28 to TRBJ2-1, with D perhaps given as TRBD1 or TRBD2 (5 bases each). V was trimmed by 3 bases and J by 10 bases, leaving 13 bases between them. The CDR3 runs 13 residues. Germline V gene lookup returns CDR1 MDHEN and CDR2 SYDVKM. CDR3 region: CASSLQGRWEQFF. CDR3 sequence (DNA): TGTGCCAGCAGTTTGCAGGGACGGTGGGAGCAGTTCTTC.

In its sample, this clonotype was seen a few times. J is TRBJ2-2 and V is TRBV27; TRBD1 agrees at 11 bases. CDR1 MNHEY and CDR2 SMNVEV come from the germline V gene (reference sequence). Losses at the gene ends were 4 bases for V and 0 bases for J; bases not matched to a gene: 7. The CDR3 spans 18 residues. CDR3 loop: CASSSWTGGPANTGELFF. CDR3 coding DNA: TGTGCCAGCAGTTCCTGGACAGGGGGCCCTGCGAACACCGGGGAGCTGTTTTTT.

This clonotype was seen only a few times. The J gene is TRBJ2-3, the V gene TRBV29-1; the D gene is possibly TRBD1 (6 bases). This CDR3 has 15 amino acids. Germline CDR1 is SQVTM and CDR2 is ANQGSEA. V shed 3 bases and J shed 2 bases, with 15 bases lying between them. The DNA of the CDR3 is TGCAGCGTTGAGGGGGCCCAGGGGCCCACAGATACGCAGTATTTT. It encodes CSVEGAQGPTDTQYF.

V and J are TRBV9 and TRBJ2-2; no definite D call. V dropped 5 bases and J dropped 6 bases, with 11 bases sitting between them. The CDR3 totals 13 residues. The germline gives CDR1 SGDLS, CDR2 YYNGEE. This chain's CDR3 is CASSFDEAGELFF. The CDR3 DNA sequence: TGTGCCAGCAGTTTTGATGAGGCCGGGGAGCTGTTTTTT.

This chain links TRBV5-6 with TRBJ2-4; 9 bases fit TRBD1. Germline V gene sequence: CDR1 SGHDT, CDR2 YYEEEE. This CDR3 is 20 amino acids long. With V trimmed by 3 bases and J by 0 bases, 16 bases remained unmatched. In DNA form, the CDR3 reads TGTGCCAGCAGCTATGGACAGGGGTCGCTAGCGGACCTAGCCAAAAACATTCAGTACTTC. This translates into CASSYGQGSLADLAKNIQYF.

This chain links TRBV7-3 with TRBJ2-2; 8 bases agree with TRBD1. The germline gives CDR1 SGHTA, CDR2 FQGTGA. Trimming took 3 bases from V and 1 from J; bases not matched to a gene: 7. The CDR3 sequence is 17 residues long. The CDR3 region has the DNA TGTGCCAGCAGCTTTCTGGGGGGACAGGAGAACACCGGGGAGCTGTTTTTT. Translation: CASSFLGGQENTGELFF.

The J gene is TRBJ2-1, the V gene TRBV28; no reliable D call. CDR1 and CDR2 from the germline V gene are MDHEN and SYDVKM. The CDR3 covers 12 residues. Trimming took 7 bases from V and 8 from J, leaving 12 bases between them. CDR3 in amino acids: CASNPPGDEQFF. For the CDR3, the DNA is TGTGCCAGCAACCCGCCTGGGGATGAGCAGTTCTTC.

The sample holds a few counts of this clonotype. The chain has TRBV5-1 and TRBJ2-7; D is undetermined. V was cut by 0 bases and J by 2 bases, with 9 bases left in between. The CDR3 has 14 residues. In germline, CDR1 is SGHRS, CDR2 YFSETQ. The CDR3 loop is CASSLVMETYEQYF. Written as DNA, the CDR3 is TGCGCCAGCAGCTTGGTTATGGAAACCTACGAGCAGTACTTC.

The sample holds a few counts of this clonotype. This chain joins TRBV29-1 and TRBJ2-7; D is possibly TRBD1 or TRBD2 (5 bases each). The germline CDR1 and CDR2 sequences are SQVTM and ANQGSEA. The CDR3 covers 12 residues. V shed 4 bases and J shed 2 bases, with 9 bases lying between them. CDR3 loop: CSVGGAPYEQYF. In DNA, the CDR3 is TGCAGCGTTGGAGGGGCCCCCTACGAGCAGTACTTC.